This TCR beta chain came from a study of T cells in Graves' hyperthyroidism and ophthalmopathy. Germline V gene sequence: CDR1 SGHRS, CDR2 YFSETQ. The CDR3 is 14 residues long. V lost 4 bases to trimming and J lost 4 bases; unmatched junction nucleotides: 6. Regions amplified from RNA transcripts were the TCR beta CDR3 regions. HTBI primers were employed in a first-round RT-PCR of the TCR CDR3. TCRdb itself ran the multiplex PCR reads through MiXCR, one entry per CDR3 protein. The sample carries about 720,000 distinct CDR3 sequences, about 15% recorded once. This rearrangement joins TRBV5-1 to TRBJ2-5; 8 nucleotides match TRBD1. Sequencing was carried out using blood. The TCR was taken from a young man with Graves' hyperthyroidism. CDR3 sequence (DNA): TGCGCCAGCAGCGGACAGGGTGGGGGAGAGACCCAGTACTTC. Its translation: CASSGQGGGETQYF.